Below are 17 T cell receptor beta chains sequenced from a single sample in a study of cytomegalovirus exposure and HLA in healthy donors. The PCR had 60 Vbeta and 13 Jbeta primers. Method: immunoSEQ multiplex PCR; TCRdb's copy keeps in-frame clones and lacks some. The sample records approximately 160,000 clones, around 76% being singletons. Sequenced sample: PBMCs. The receptors here all came from a woman in her thirties or forties in good health and CMV-seronegative.

CDR3 protein: CASSSRQENTEAFF. The DNA for the CDR3 is TGCGCCAGCAGCTCCCGACAGGAGAACACTGAAGCTTTCTTT. The rearrangement links TRBV5-1 to TRBJ1-1, with D perhaps TRBD1 (6 bases). The CDR3 totals 14 residues. The germline V gene encodes CDR1 SGHRS and CDR2 YFSETQ. The germline V and J ends were trimmed by 3 bases and 1 base, with 10 bases remaining between them.

V is TRBV10-3 and J is TRBJ1-2; TRBD1 might be the D (5 bases). The CDR3 is made up of 13 amino acids. Germline values: CDR1 ENHRY, CDR2 SYGVKD. The V end was cut by 5 bases, the J end by 3 bases, with 10 bases between. CDR3: CAISLQDDYGYTF. Written as DNA, the CDR3 is TGTGCCATCAGTTTACAGGATGACTATGGCTACACCTTC.

This clone was seen a handful of times. The V and J genes are TRBV6-5 and TRBJ1-1, with D possibly TRBD1 on 6 matching bases. V dropped 1 base and J dropped 3 bases, with 12 bases sitting between them. The CDR3 runs to 15 residues. Germline assignment: CDR1 MNHEY and CDR2 SVGAGI. CDR3 amino acids: CASSYYPRGHTEAFF. The DNA of the CDR3 is TGTGCCAGCAGTTACTATCCCAGGGGTCACACTGAAGCTTTCTTT.

This clone was recorded once. The J gene is TRBJ2-7, the V gene TRBV7-8; 11 bases match TRBD2. The V and J ends lost 5 bases and 4 bases, in that order; junction bases with no gene match: 10. The V gene's germline CDR1 is SGHVS and CDR2 FQNEAQ. This CDR3 spans 16 amino acids. This chain's CDR3 is CASSTRLAGPLYEQYF. The DNA of the CDR3 is TGTGCCAGCAGCACCCGACTAGCGGGGCCTTTATACGAGCAGTACTTC. Full variable domain (remainder filled in from reference TRBV7-8 and TRBJ2-7): GAGVSQSPRYKVAKRGQDVALRCDPISGHVSLFWYQQALGQGPEFLTYFQNEAQLDKSGLPSDRFFAERPEGSVSTLKIQRTQQEDSAVYLCASSTRLAGPLYEQYFGPGTRLTVT.

The rearrangement links TRBV7-8 to TRBJ2-1; D is undetermined. Germline V gene sequence: CDR1 SGHVS, CDR2 FQNEAQ. V dropped 1 base and J dropped 0 bases, with 7 bases sitting between them. The CDR3 is 15 amino acids. In DNA, the CDR3 is TGTGCCAGCAGCTTAGTCACGGGCTCCTACAATGAGCAGTTCTTC. Translated: CASSLVTGSYNEQFF.

This chain connects TRBV5-1 to TRBJ2-3; 8 bases fit TRBD2. CDR3 length: 14 residues. The V gene's germline CDR1 is SGHRS and CDR2 YFSETQ. V dropped 4 bases and J dropped 6; count of bases not matched to a gene: 7. CDR3 amino acids: CASSTGTRGDTQYF. CDR3 sequence (DNA): TGCGCCAGCAGCACCGGGACTAGAGGCGATACGCAGTATTTT.

J is TRBJ1-4 and V is TRBV7-9; no definite D call. Germline-derived CDR1 and CDR2 are SEHNR and FQNEAQ (reference sequence). With 5 bases removed from V and 5 bases from J, the gap between germline ends came to 15 bases. CDR3 length equals 15 residues. The CDR3 region has the DNA TGTGCCAGCAGCCCAGGAGGAGCCTCAAATGAAAAACTGTTTTTT. It is translated as CASSPGGASNEKLFF.

The V and J genes are TRBV29-1 and TRBJ1-1; D uncertain. V shed 7 bases and J shed 5 bases, with 11 bases lying between them. This CDR3 has 11 residues. Looked up from germline, CDR1 is SQVTM and CDR2 is ANQGSEA. CDR3 loop: CSARQATEAFF. CDR3 bases: TGCAGCGCTCGGCAGGCTACTGAAGCTTTCTTT. Drawing the rest from reference TRBV29-1 and TRBJ1-1, the complete variable domain is SAVISQKPSRDICQRGTSLTIQCQVDSQVTMMFWYRQQPGQSLTLIATANQGSEATYESGFVIDKFPISRPNLTFSTLTVSNMSPEDSSIYLCSARQATEAFFGQGTRLTVV.

This clone was seen a handful of times. This chain connects TRBV28 to TRBJ2-4; 8 bases are shared with TRBD2. V was pared by 7 bases and J by 6 bases, with 11 bases of the junction left unmatched. Germline-derived CDR1 and CDR2 are MDHEN and SYDVKM. The CDR3 is made up of 15 amino acids. CDR3 nucleotide sequence: TGTGCCAGCACTCCGGGACTAGTCGCCCGAAACATTCAGTACTTC. Amino acid sequence: CASTPGLVARNIQYF.

The chain couples TRBV28 to TRBJ1-2; TRBD1 aligns across 11 bases. CDR1 MDHEN and CDR2 SYDVKM come from the germline V gene. V trimming: 5 bases; J trimming: 2 bases; junction bases outside the gene matches: 10. This CDR3 region has 17 residues. The CDR3 bases are TGTGCCAGCAGTCAGGGACAGGGGGGAAGGCAAAACTATGGCTACACCTTC. It yields the protein CASSQGQGGRQNYGYTF.

The chain recombines TRBV27 with TRBJ2-1, with TRBD2 matching over 14 bases. The length of the CDR3 is 16 residues. CDR1 is MNHEY and CDR2 is SMNVEV in the germline V gene (reference sequence). The J segment lost 4 bases and the V segment lost 5 bases, leaving 4 bases of the junction unmatched. CDR3 amino acids: CASSPGTSGSYNEQFF. The CDR3 DNA follows: TGTGCCAGCAGTCCCGGGACTAGCGGGAGTTACAATGAGCAGTTCTTC.

This clone was picked up a small number of times. V gene TRBV29-1 combines with J gene TRBJ2-1, with D possibly TRBD2 on 5 matching bases. Between the trimmed V and J ends, which lost 6 bases and 2 bases, there was a span of 11 bases. CDR3 length: 13 amino acids. Germline values: CDR1 SQVTM, CDR2 ANQGSEA. The CDR3 reads CSVAPTTYNEQFF. The CDR3 bases are TGCAGCGTCGCCCCGACTACCTACAATGAGCAGTTCTTC.

V and J are TRBV11-2 and TRBJ1-6; tentative D call: TRBD1 (6 bases). Germline V gene data show CDR1 as SGHAT and CDR2 as FQNNGV. Between the trimmed V and J ends, which lost 5 bases and 6 bases, there was a span of 17 bases. The CDR3 spans 16 residues. Written as DNA, the CDR3 is TGTGCCAGCAGCCGTAAACAGGGTGGGAGTAATTCACCCCTCCACTTT. It is translated as CASSRKQGGSNSPLHF.

Note on this clone: This same CDR3 is encoded by further DNA sequences in the sample. CDR3 DNA: TGTGCCAGCAGTGAAGGAGGGGGCTACACCTTC. It translates to CASSEGGGYTF. This rearrangement joins TRBV6-1 to TRBJ1-2; D gene uncertain. V lost 1 base to trimming and J lost 8 bases, with 5 bases between them. The CDR3 length is 11 residues. The germline CDR1 and CDR2 sequences are MNHNS and SASEGT.

The rearrangement links TRBV5-1 to TRBJ1-1; the match to TRBD1 covers 8 bases. The germline V gene encodes CDR1 SGHRS and CDR2 YFSETQ. With V trimmed by 4 bases and J by 2 bases, 7 bases remained unmatched. This CDR3 comprises 15 residues. CDR3 sequence reads: CASSTTGTGNTEAFF. The DNA for the CDR3 is TGCGCCAGCAGCACAACCGGGACAGGCAACACTGAAGCTTTCTTT.

V and J are TRBV19 and TRBJ1-1, with D perhaps TRBD1 (6 bases). Germline V lookup: CDR1 LNHDA, CDR2 SQIVND (reference sequence). The germline V and J ends were trimmed by 6 bases and 1 base, with 12 bases remaining between them. The CDR3 sequence is 14 residues long. This CDR3 reads CASSPGGSNTEAFF. CDR3 nucleotides: TGTGCCAGTAGCCCTGGGGGCTCGAACACTGAAGCTTTCTTT.

This sequence joins TRBV28 and TRBJ2-2, with TRBD2 matching 10 bases. V was pared by 4 bases and J by 7 bases, with 6 bases of the junction left unmatched. Germline CDR1 is MDHEN and CDR2 is SYDVKM. CDR3 length: 15 residues. This CDR3 is CASSWSGRDGGELFF. The CDR3 nucleotides read TGTGCCAGCAGTTGGAGCGGGAGGGACGGCGGGGAGCTGTTTTTT.